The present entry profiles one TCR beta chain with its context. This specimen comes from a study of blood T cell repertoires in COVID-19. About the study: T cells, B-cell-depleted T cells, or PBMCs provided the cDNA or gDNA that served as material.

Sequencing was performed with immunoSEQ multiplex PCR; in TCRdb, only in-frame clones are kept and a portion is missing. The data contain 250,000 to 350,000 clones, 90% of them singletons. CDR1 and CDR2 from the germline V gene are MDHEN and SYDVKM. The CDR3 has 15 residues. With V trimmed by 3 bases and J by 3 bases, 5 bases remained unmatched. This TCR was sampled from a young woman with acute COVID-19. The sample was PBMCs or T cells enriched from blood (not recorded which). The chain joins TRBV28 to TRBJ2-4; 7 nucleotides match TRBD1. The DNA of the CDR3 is TGTGCCAGCAGTTTTTTAACAGGGGTCAAAAACATTCAGTACTTC. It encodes CASSFLTGVKNIQYF.